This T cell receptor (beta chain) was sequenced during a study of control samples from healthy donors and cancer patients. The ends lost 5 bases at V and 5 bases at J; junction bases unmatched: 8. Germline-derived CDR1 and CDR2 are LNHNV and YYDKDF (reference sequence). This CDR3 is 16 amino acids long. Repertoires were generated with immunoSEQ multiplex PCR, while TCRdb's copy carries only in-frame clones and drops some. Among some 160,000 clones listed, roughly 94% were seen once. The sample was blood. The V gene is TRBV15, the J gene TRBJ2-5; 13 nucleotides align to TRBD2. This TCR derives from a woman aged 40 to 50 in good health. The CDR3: CATSAQLAGGPETQYF. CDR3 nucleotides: TGTGCCACCAGCGCCCAACTAGCGGGGGGGCCGGAGACCCAGTACTTC.